The subject of this entry is one T cell receptor beta chain. The sample originates from a study of cytomegalovirus exposure and HLA in healthy donors. Primers for the PCR totalled 60 Vbeta and 13 Jbeta. The table came from immunoSEQ multiplex PCR; TCRdb's copy has only in-frame clones and leaves some out. The data show about 180,000 clones, approximately 80% seen once. Germline trimming cut 4 bases from V and 2 bases from J; bases unmatched to any gene: 8. The V gene's germline CDR1 is MNHNS and CDR2 SASEGT. The length of the CDR3 is 15 residues. Sequencing was carried out using PBMCs. This receptor was identified in a girl aged 2 to 10 in good health and CMV-seropositive. J is TRBJ2-7 and V is TRBV6-1; TRBD1 matches 7 bases. The CDR3 sequence: CASSVGTEITYEQYF. For the CDR3, the DNA is TGTGCCAGCAGTGTAGGGACAGAGATTACCTACGAGCAGTACTTC.